Listed below are T cell receptor beta chains from one sample, sequenced in a study of T-cell memory formation after mild COVID-19. TCRdb re-called the 5' RACE reads through MiXCR, storing one row per CDR3 protein. The sample yields hundreds of thousands of distinct CDR3 sequences, under 20% seen once. The specimen sequenced was PBMCs or a T cell subset sorted from them (not recorded which). The receptors come from an adult woman who had mild COVID-19 (a few samples of this study predate the infection). Cell type and time point are not known. Each CDR3 is given with its conserved first and last residue. The D gene is left open where the match is weak. Clone size is not always given. Where it is, it says once, few, many or a class for expanded clones.

J: TRBJ2-5; V: TRBV21-1; D: .; length: 18; size: .; CDR3: CASSDPPRGGIYGETQYF; DNA: TGTGCCAGCAGCGACCCCCCCAGGGGGGGGATTTACGGAGAGACCCAGTACTTC
J: TRBJ1-2; V: TRBV12-3/TRBV12-4; D: TRBD1; length: 13; size: few; CDR3: CASSLEAGGGYTF; DNA: TGTGCCAGCAGTTTAGAGGCAGGGGGAGGGTACACCTTC
J: TRBJ2-6; V: TRBV24-1; D: .; length: 13; size: many; CDR3: CATSDAGANVLTF; DNA: TGTGCCACCAGTGACGCTGGGGCCAACGTCCTGACTTTC
J: TRBJ2-7; V: TRBV30; D: .; length: 12; size: few; CDR3: CAWNPHSHEQYF; DNA: TGTGCCTGGAACCCACACTCCCACGAGCAGTACTTC
J: TRBJ2-7; V: TRBV2; D: .; length: 11; size: few; CDR3: CAVRRAYEQYF; DNA: TGTGCCGTGCGCAGGGCTTACGAGCAGTACTTC
J: TRBJ2-1; V: TRBV6-5; D: .; length: 15; size: .; CDR3: CASSYISGSYNEQFF; DNA: TGTGCCAGCAGTTACATTAGCGGCTCCTACAATGAGCAGTTCTTC
J: TRBJ2-1; V: TRBV29-1; D: .; length: 13; size: many; CDR3: CSLSRGYNNEQFF; DNA: TGCAGCTTGAGCAGGGGCTATAATAATGAGCAGTTCTTC
J: TRBJ2-1; V: TRBV2; D: .; length: 16; size: few; CDR3: CASSEGVAGRRNEQFF; DNA: TGTGCCAGCAGTGAAGGGGTAGCCGGGAGAAGAAATGAGCAGTTCTTC
J: TRBJ2-7; V: TRBV5-1; D: TRBD1; length: 19; size: few; CDR3: CASSSQGDRGLSGSYEQYF; DNA: TGCGCCAGCAGCAGTCAGGGGGACAGGGGCCTATCGGGTTCCTACGAGCAGTACTTC
J: TRBJ2-7; V: TRBV20-1; D: TRBD1; length: 18; size: .; CDR3: CSARHRFLGTGGFDEQYF; DNA: TGCAGTGCTAGACACCGATTTCTCGGGACAGGGGGCTTCGACGAGCAGTACTTC
J: TRBJ2-3; V: TRBV7-3; D: .; length: 13; size: .; CDR3: CASSTMGTDTQYF; DNA: TGTGCCAGCAGTACTATGGGCACAGATACGCAGTATTTT
J: TRBJ1-3; V: TRBV2; D: .; length: 18; size: few; CDR3: CASSSGLYVESSGNTIYF; DNA: TGTGCCAGCAGTTCGGGACTCTACGTGGAATCCTCTGGAAACACCATATATTTT
J: TRBJ2-7; V: TRBV7-9; D: TRBD1; length: 14; size: few; CDR3: CASSRPGQGHEQYF; DNA: TGTGCCAGCAGCCGTCCAGGACAGGGCCACGAGCAGTACTTC
J: TRBJ1-4; V: TRBV19; D: .; length: 13; size: few; CDR3: CASSILGDEKLFF; DNA: TGTGCCAGTAGTATACTAGGGGATGAAAAACTGTTTTTT
J: TRBJ2-5; V: TRBV5-1; D: TRBD2; length: 18; size: many; CDR3: CASSLAVSGDTSQETQYF; DNA: TGCGCCAGCAGCTTAGCCGTTAGCGGGGATACCTCCCAAGAGACCCAGTACTTC
J: TRBJ1-1; V: TRBV7-9; D: .; length: 16; size: .; CDR3: CASSFFPEKGNAEAFF; DNA: TGTGCCAGCAGCTTTTTTCCCGAGAAGGGTAACGCTGAAGCTTTCTTT
J: TRBJ2-5; V: TRBV13; D: .; length: 15; size: .; CDR3: CASSSGARGGETQYF; DNA: TGTGCCAGCAGCTCCGGCGCGCGGGGTGGAGAGACCCAGTACTTC
J: TRBJ2-3; V: TRBV6-5; D: .; length: 15; size: .; CDR3: CASSPRTFSTDTQYF; DNA: TGTGCCAGCAGCCCACGGACCTTTAGCACAGATACGCAGTATTTT
J: TRBJ1-6; V: TRBV12-3/TRBV12-4; D: .; length: 15; size: .; CDR3: CASSLSAGGNSPLHF; DNA: TGTGCCAGCAGTTTATCGGCTGGGGGGAATTCACCCCTCCACTTT
J: TRBJ2-7; V: TRBV30; D: .; length: 13; size: .; CDR3: CAWSFSIDYEQYF; DNA: TGTGCCTGGAGTTTCAGTATTGACTACGAGCAGTACTTC
J: TRBJ2-7; V: TRBV27; D: TRBD1; length: 17; size: few; CDR3: CASSPSWTGKNLYEQYF; DNA: TGTGCCAGCAGTCCCAGCTGGACAGGGAAGAACCTCTACGAGCAGTACTTC
J: TRBJ1-1; V: TRBV2; D: .; length: 14; size: few; CDR3: CASSAGTTNTEAFF; DNA: TGTGCCAGCAGTGCTGGTACCACGAACACTGAAGCTTTCTTT
J: TRBJ2-1; V: TRBV29-1; D: TRBD2; length: 16; size: many; CDR3: CSVKGTSGRPYNEQFF; DNA: TGCAGCGTTAAGGGGACTAGCGGGAGGCCCTACAATGAGCAGTTCTTC
J: TRBJ2-1; V: TRBV12-3/TRBV12-4; D: TRBD2; length: 16; size: many; CDR3: CASSFSAGVSYNEQFF; DNA: TGTGCCAGCAGTTTCTCAGCGGGGGTCTCCTACAATGAGCAGTTCTTC
J: TRBJ1-1; V: TRBV29-1; D: .; length: 12; size: once; CDR3: CSVGGGYTEAFF; DNA: TGCAGCGTGGGGGGGGGATACACTGAAGCTTTCTTT
J: TRBJ2-7; V: TRBV18; D: .; length: 17; size: few; CDR3: CASSPPGWGDHSYEQYF; DNA: TGTGCCAGCTCACCACCTGGATGGGGCGACCATTCCTACGAGCAGTACTTC
J: TRBJ2-7; V: TRBV7-2; D: .; length: 15; size: .; CDR3: CASSLCPGLLYEQYF; DNA: TGTGCCAGCAGCTTATGTCCCGGGCTGCTCTACGAGCAGTACTTC
J: TRBJ2-7; V: TRBV3-1; D: TRBD2; length: 15; size: few; CDR3: CASSVGLAGVYEQYF; DNA: TGTGCCAGCAGCGTTGGGCTAGCGGGAGTTTACGAGCAGTACTTC
J: TRBJ2-7; V: TRBV6-5; D: TRBD1; length: 15; size: .; CDR3: CASSFPGQGVYEQYF; DNA: TGTGCCAGCAGTTTTCCGGGACAGGGGGTCTACGAGCAGTACTTC
J: TRBJ1-1; V: TRBV20-1; D: TRBD1; length: 12; size: .; CDR3: CSARGTGAEAFF; DNA: TGCAGTGCTAGGGGGACAGGAGCTGAAGCTTTCTTT
J: TRBJ2-1; V: TRBV29-1; D: .; length: 15; size: .; CDR3: CSVGKGQSSYNEQFF; DNA: TGCAGCGTTGGGAAGGGGCAGAGCTCCTACAATGAGCAGTTCTTC